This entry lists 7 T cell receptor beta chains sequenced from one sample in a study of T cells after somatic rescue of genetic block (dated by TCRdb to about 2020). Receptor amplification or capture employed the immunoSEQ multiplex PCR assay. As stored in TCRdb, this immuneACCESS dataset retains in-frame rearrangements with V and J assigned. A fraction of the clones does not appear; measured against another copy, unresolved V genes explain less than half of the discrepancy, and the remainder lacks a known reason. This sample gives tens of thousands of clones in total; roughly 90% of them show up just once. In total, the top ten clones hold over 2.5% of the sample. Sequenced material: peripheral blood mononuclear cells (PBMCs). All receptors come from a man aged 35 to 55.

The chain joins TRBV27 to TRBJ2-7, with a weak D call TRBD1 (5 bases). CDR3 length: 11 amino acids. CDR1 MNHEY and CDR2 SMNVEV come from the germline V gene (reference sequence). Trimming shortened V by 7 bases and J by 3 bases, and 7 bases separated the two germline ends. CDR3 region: CASTQGYEQYF. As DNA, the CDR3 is TGTGCCAGCACCCAGGGCTACGAGCAGTACTTC.

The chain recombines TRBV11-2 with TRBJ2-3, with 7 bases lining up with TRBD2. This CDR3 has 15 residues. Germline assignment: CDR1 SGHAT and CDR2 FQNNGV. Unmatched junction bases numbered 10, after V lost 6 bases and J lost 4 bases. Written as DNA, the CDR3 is TGTGCCAGCAGTCTGACTAGCCCCGGTCCAGATACGCAGTATTTT. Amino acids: CASSLTSPGPDTQYF.

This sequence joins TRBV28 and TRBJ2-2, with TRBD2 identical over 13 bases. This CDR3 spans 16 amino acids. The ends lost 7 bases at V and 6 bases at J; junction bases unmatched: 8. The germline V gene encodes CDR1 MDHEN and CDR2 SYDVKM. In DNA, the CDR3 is TGTGCCAGCACCCTACTAGCGGGGGGGGCCCCCGGGGAGCTGTTTTTT. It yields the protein CASTLLAGGAPGELFF. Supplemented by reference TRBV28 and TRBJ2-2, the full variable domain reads DVKVTQSSRYLVKRTGEKVFLECVQDMDHENMFWYRQDPGLGLRLIYFSYDVKMKEKGDIPEGYSVSREKKERFSLILESASTNQTSMYLCASTLLAGGAPGELFFGEGSRLTVL.

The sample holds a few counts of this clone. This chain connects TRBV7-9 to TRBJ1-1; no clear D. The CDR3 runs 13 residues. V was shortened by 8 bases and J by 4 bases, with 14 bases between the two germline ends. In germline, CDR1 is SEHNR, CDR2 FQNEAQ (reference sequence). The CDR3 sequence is CASDPVWGTEAFF. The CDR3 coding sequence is TGTGCCAGCGACCCAGTGTGGGGCACTGAAGCTTTCTTT.

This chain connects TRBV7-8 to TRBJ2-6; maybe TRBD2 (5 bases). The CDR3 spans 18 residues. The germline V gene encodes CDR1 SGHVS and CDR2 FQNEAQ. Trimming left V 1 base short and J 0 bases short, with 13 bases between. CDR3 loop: CASSLGPPAGSGANVLTF. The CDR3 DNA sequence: TGTGCCAGCAGCTTAGGACCGCCCGCGGGCTCTGGGGCCAACGTCCTGACTTTC.

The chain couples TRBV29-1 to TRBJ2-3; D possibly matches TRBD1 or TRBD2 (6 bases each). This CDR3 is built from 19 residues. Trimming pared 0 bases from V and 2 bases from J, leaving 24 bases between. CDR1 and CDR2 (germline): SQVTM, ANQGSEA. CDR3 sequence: CSVEDRGNFWGLTTDTQYF. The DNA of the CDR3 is TGCAGCGTTGAAGATCGGGGGAACTTTTGGGGGCTTACCACAGATACGCAGTATTTT.

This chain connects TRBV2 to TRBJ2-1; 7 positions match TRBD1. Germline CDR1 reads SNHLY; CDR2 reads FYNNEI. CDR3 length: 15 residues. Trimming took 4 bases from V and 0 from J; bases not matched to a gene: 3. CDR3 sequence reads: CASSARDSSYNEQFF. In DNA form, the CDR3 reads TGTGCCAGCAGTGCCCGGGACAGCTCCTACAATGAGCAGTTCTTC.